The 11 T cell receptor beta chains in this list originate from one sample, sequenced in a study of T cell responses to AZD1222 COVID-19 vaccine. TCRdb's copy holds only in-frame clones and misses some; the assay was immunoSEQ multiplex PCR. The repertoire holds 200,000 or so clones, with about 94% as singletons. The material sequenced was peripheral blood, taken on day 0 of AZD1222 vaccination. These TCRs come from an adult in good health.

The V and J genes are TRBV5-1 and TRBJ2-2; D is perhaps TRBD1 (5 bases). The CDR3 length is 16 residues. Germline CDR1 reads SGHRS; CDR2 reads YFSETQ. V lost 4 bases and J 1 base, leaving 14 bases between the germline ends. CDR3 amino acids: CASSLPGSENTGELFF. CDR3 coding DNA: TGCGCCAGCAGCCTGCCAGGGTCCGAGAACACCGGGGAGCTGTTTTTT.

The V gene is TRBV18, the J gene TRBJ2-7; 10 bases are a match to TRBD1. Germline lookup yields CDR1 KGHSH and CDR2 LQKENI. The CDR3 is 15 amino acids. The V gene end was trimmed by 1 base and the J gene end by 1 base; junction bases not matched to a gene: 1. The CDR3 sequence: CASSPRQGASYEQYF. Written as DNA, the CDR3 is TGTGCCAGCTCACCACGACAGGGGGCTTCCTACGAGCAGTACTTC. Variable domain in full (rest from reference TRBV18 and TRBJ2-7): NAGVMQNPRHLVRRRGQEARLRCSPMKGHSHVYWYRQLPEEGLKFMVYLQKENIIDESGMPKERFSAEFPKEGPSILRIQQVVRGDSAAYFCASSPRQGASYEQYFGPGTRLTVT.

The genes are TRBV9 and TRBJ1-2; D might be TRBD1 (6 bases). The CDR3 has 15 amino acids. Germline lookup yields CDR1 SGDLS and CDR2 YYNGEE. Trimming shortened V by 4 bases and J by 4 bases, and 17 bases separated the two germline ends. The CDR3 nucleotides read TGTGCCAGCAGCCCCAATACCGGGACACGCTATGGCTACACCTTC. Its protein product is CASSPNTGTRYGYTF. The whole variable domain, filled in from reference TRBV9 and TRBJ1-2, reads DSGVTQTPKHLITATGQRVTLRCSPRSGDLSVYWYQQSLDQGLQFLIQYYNGEERAKGNILERFSAQQFPDLHSELNLSSLELGDSALYFCASSPNTGTRYGYTFGSGTRLTVV.

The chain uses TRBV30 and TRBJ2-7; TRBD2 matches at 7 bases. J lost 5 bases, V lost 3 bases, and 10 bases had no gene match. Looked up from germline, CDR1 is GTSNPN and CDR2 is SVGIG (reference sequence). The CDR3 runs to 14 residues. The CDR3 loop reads CAWSSGGSFHEQYF. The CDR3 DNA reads TGTGCCTGGAGCTCCGGGGGGAGTTTCCACGAGCAGTACTTC.

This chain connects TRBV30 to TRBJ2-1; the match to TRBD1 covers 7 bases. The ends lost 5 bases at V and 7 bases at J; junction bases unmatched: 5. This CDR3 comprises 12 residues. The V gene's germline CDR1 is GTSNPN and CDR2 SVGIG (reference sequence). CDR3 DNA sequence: TGTGCCTGGTTAGGGGGCCCAAATGAGCAGTTCTTC. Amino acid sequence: CAWLGGPNEQFF. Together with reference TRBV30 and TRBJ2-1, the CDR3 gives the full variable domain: SQTIHQWPATLVQPVGSPLSLECTVEGTSNPNLYWYRQAAGRGLQLLFYSVGIGQISSEVPQNLSASRPQDRQFILSSKKLLLSDSGFYLCAWLGGPNEQFFGPGTRLTVL.

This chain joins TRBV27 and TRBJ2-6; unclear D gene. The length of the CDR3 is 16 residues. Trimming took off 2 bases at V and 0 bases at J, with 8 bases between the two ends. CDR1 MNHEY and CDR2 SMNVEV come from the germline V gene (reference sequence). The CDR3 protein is CASSLLSHSGANVLTF. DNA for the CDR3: TGTGCCAGCAGTTTACTCAGCCACTCTGGGGCCAACGTCCTGACTTTC.

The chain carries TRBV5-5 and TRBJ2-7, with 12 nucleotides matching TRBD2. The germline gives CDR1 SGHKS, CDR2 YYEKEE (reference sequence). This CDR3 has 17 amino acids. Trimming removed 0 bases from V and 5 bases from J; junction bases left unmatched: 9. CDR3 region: CASSLAHLAGGSNEQYF. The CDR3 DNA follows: TGTGCCAGCAGCTTGGCCCATCTAGCGGGAGGGTCGAACGAGCAGTACTTC.

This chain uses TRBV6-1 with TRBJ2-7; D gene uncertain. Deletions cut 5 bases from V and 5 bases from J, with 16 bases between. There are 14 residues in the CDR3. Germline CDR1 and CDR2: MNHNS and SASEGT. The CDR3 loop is CASSHVNLLDEQYF. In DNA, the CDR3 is TGTGCCAGCAGTCATGTGAACCTTCTGGACGAGCAGTACTTC.

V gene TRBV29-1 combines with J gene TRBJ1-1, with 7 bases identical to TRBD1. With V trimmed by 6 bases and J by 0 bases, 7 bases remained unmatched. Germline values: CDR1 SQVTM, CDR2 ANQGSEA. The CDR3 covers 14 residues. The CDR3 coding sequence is TGCAGCGTGGACCGGACAGGAGTGAACACTGAAGCTTTCTTT. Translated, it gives CSVDRTGVNTEAFF.

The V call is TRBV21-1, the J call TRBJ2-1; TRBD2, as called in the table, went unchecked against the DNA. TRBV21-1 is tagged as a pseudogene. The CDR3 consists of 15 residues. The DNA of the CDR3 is TGTGCCAGCAGCAAAAACAGCGGCCCCTACAATGAGCAGTTCTTC. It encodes CASSKNSGPYNEQFF.

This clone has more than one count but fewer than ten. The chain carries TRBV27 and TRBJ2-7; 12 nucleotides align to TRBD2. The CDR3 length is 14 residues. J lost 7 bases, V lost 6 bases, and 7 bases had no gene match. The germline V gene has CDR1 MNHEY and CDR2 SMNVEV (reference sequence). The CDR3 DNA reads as TGTGCCAGCAGCCGACTAGCGGGAGCGTGGGAGCAGTACTTC. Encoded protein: CASSRLAGAWEQYF.